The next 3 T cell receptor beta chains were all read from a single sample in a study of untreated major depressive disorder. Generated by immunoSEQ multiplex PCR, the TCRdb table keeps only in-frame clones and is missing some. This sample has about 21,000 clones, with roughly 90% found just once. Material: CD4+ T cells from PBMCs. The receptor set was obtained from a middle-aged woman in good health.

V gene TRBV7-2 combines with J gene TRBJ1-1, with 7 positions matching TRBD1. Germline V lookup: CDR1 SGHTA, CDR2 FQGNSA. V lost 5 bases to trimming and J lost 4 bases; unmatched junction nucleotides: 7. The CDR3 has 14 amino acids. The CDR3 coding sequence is TGTGCCAGCAGCATAAAACAGGGGCCCACTGAAGCTTTCTTT. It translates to CASSIKQGPTEAFF.

CDR3 in DNA: TGTGCCAGCAGTTTATTGCTCCCGCTGAATACCGGGGAGCTGTTTTTT. It specifies CASSLLLPLNTGELFF. V is TRBV28 and J is TRBJ2-2; D remains unclear. Trimming cost V 1 base and J 5 bases, with 14 bases left between them. The germline CDR1 and CDR2 sequences are MDHEN and SYDVKM. The CDR3 spans 16 residues.

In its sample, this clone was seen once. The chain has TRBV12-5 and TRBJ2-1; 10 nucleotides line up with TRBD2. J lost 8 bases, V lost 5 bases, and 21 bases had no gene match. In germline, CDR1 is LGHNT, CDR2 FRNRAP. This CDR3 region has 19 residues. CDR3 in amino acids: CASGALSASGRLIGDEQFF. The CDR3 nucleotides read TGTGCTAGTGGTGCCCTCTCGGCTAGCGGGAGACTTATCGGGGATGAGCAGTTCTTC. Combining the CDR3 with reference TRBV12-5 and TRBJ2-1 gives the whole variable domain DARVTQTPRHKVTEMGQEVTMRCQPILGHNTVFWYRQTMMQGLELLAYFRNRAPLDDSGMPKDRFSAEMPDATLATLKIQPSEPRDSAVYFCASGALSASGRLIGDEQFFGPGTRLTVL.